Following are 8 T cell receptor beta chains from one sample sequenced in a study of beta chain features in type 1 diabetes. Whole-study findings and limits: Patients with Type 1 diabetes showed moderately but significantly shorter TCRB CDR3s in all four CD4+ subsets.

Their antigens are not known. Reverse transcribing all isolated RNA meant expressed TCRB transcripts were sequenced. Libraries were prepared by immunoSEQ multiplex PCR; TCRdb keeps only in-frame clonotypes and omits some of them. The sample lists around 690,000 clones; over 10% were seen once. The material sequenced was naive CD4+ T cells from blood. Receptors originate from a young man with type 1 diabetes.

This clone was seen only a few times. The chain joins TRBV30 to TRBJ2-3, with D possibly being TRBD2 (5 bases). Germline CDR1 reads GTSNPN; CDR2 reads SVGIG (reference sequence). The CDR3 loop spans 12 amino acids. V was pared by 6 bases and J by 3 bases, with 10 bases between. CDR3 sequence: CACTGNTDTQYF. In DNA, the CDR3 is TGTGCCTGCACCGGGAATACAGATACGCAGTATTTT.

The rearrangement links TRBV6-5 to TRBJ1-2; no definite D call. Germline-derived CDR1 and CDR2 are MNHEY and SVGAGI. The CDR3 is made up of 14 amino acids. V lost 5 bases, J lost 4 bases, and 14 bases lay in between. The DNA of the CDR3 is TGTGCCAGCAGTCGCGGTTCAGATTCCTATGGCTACACCTTC. Translated, it gives CASSRGSDSYGYTF.

The sample holds a few counts of this clone. This chain joins TRBV5-4 and TRBJ2-5; TRBD1 agrees at 12 bases. The CDR3 contains 16 residues. The V gene's germline CDR1 is SGHNT and CDR2 YYREEE (reference sequence). The V segment lost 5 bases and the J segment 5 bases; nucleotides outside the gene matches: 10. CDR3 coding DNA: TGTGCCAGCAGTAATCCTGGGACAGGGGGCTGGGAGACCCAGTACTTC. Residues: CASSNPGTGGWETQYF.

This clone has a handful of counts. DNA for the CDR3: TGTGCCAGCAGCTCAGTCCGAGGGGGCTTGGATGGCTACACCTTC. Its protein product is CASSSVRGGLDGYTF. This sequence joins TRBV21-1 and TRBJ1-2; TRBD1, the table's D call, was not compared with the DNA. TRBV21-1 corresponds to a pseudogene. The CDR3 consists of 15 residues.

This clone was seen a few times. The chain is built from TRBV5-1 and TRBJ2-3; perhaps TRBD2 as D (5 bases). V lost 2 bases to trimming and J lost 4 bases, with 11 bases between them. The CDR3 covers 14 residues. Germline CDR1 reads SGHRS; CDR2 reads YFSETQ. Written as DNA, the CDR3 is TGCGCCAGCAGCTTAACTAGGTCGGCAGATACGCAGTATTTT. Its translation: CASSLTRSADTQYF.

The genes are TRBV6-6 and TRBJ1-5; 8 bases map to TRBD1. The CDR3 totals 15 residues. Germline CDR1 and CDR2: MNHNY and SVGAGI (reference sequence). V was pared by 11 bases and J by 1 base, with 10 bases of the junction left unmatched. The CDR3 DNA is TGTGCCTGTCGCAGGGGGCCGGGGAGCAATCAGCCCCAGCATTTT. Amino acid sequence: CACRRGPGSNQPQHF.

CDR3 nucleotide sequence: TGTGCCAGCAGTCGGGACAGAGACCTCTACGAGCAGTACTTC. Translated, it gives CASSRDRDLYEQYF. This chain links TRBV27 with TRBJ2-7, with 7 positions matching TRBD1. With V trimmed by 5 bases and J by 3 bases, 7 bases remained unmatched. The germline V gene encodes CDR1 MNHEY and CDR2 SMNVEV (reference sequence). The CDR3 runs to 14 residues.

This clone was counted between two and nine times. The V and J genes are TRBV7-9 and TRBJ2-5; D not certain. Germline CDR1 reads SEHNR; CDR2 reads FQNEAQ (reference sequence). The CDR3 extends over 14 amino acids. Trimming cost V 6 bases and J 7 bases, with 18 bases left between them. This CDR3 reads CASSPTAIKGTQYF. CDR3 nucleotides: TGTGCCAGCAGTCCAACAGCGATCAAGGGGACCCAGTACTTC. Combining the CDR3 with reference TRBV7-9 and TRBJ2-5 gives the whole variable domain DTGVSQNPRHKITKRGQNVTFRCDPISEHNRLYWYRQTLGQGPEFLTYFQNEAQLEKSRLLSDRFSAERPKGSFSTLEIQRTEQGDSAMYLCASSPTAIKGTQYFGPGTRLLVL.